The 9 T cell receptor beta chains listed next were all sequenced from one sample in a study of cytomegalovirus exposure and HLA in healthy donors. With 60 Vbeta and 13 Jbeta primers, the PCR was carried out. Produced via immunoSEQ multiplex PCR; TCRdb's table is partial and in-frame only. Seen here are approximately 180,000 clones, about four fifths observed once, and the top ten hold just under 3%. The material sequenced was PBMCs. The receptors were gathered from a male donor in good health and CMV-seronegative.

The J gene is TRBJ1-5, the V gene TRBV30, with a possible D match to TRBD1 (5 bases). V was trimmed by 4 bases and J by 6 bases, leaving 16 bases between them. Germline V gene sequence: CDR1 GTSNPN, CDR2 SVGIG (reference sequence). This CDR3 is 14 amino acids long. CDR3 nucleotide sequence: TGTGCCTGGACTGAATTAGGGGTTGGTCAGCCCCAGCATTTT. The encoded protein is CAWTELGVGQPQHF.

The gene calls are TRBV6-6 and TRBJ2-5, with 11 bases that match TRBD1. Germline CDR1 MNHNY, CDR2 SVGAGI (reference sequence). The CDR3 is made up of 14 amino acids. V dropped 2 bases and J dropped 5; count of bases not matched to a gene: 1. The CDR3 loop is CASSYGQGAETQYF. The CDR3 DNA follows: TGTGCCAGCAGTTACGGACAGGGGGCTGAGACCCAGTACTTC.

The chain is built from TRBV6-5 and TRBJ2-7, with no clear D. Germline CDR1 is MNHEY and CDR2 is SVGAGI. The CDR3 extends over 14 amino acids. Between the trimmed V and J ends, which lost 2 bases and 2 bases, there was a span of 10 bases. For the CDR3, the DNA is TGTGCCAGCAGTTACGAGGATGGCACCTACGAGCAGTACTTC. Translating it yields CASSYEDGTYEQYF.

V gene TRBV5-8 combines with J gene TRBJ1-5, with D possibly TRBD1 on 5 matching bases. The length of the CDR3 is 14 residues. V was trimmed by 4 bases and J by 6 bases, leaving 14 bases between them. In germline, CDR1 is SGHTS, CDR2 YDEGEE. The CDR3 region is CASSPDSGFQPQHF. The DNA of the CDR3 is TGTGCCAGCAGCCCGGATTCAGGGTTTCAGCCCCAGCATTTT.

The chain has TRBV7-9 and TRBJ1-5, with D perhaps TRBD1 (5 bases). The V end lost 6 bases, the J end lost 1 base, and 10 bases lay between the germline ends. The CDR3 spans 14 residues. The V gene's germline CDR1 is SEHNR and CDR2 FQNEAQ (reference sequence). CDR3 amino acids: CASSPQGSNQPQHF. The CDR3 nucleotides are TGTGCCAGCAGTCCTCAGGGAAGCAATCAGCCCCAGCATTTT.

The rearrangement uses TRBV5-1 and TRBJ2-1; 12 nucleotides match TRBD2. The junction had 12 bases not matched to a gene; V was cut back by 4 bases and J by 10 bases. The germline gives CDR1 SGHRS, CDR2 YFSETQ. The CDR3 is made up of 16 amino acids. CDR3 region: CASSASSGGAPREQFF. The CDR3 coding sequence is TGCGCCAGCAGCGCTTCTAGCGGGGGGGCCCCACGGGAGCAGTTCTTC.

V gene TRBV19 combines with J gene TRBJ1-2, with unresolved D. The ends were cut back, 5 bases at V and 4 bases at J, with 17 bases in the middle. From germline, CDR1 is LNHDA and CDR2 SQIVND (reference sequence). The CDR3 totals 15 residues. CDR3 loop: CASSLSKGGGYGYTF. CDR3 nucleotide sequence: TGTGCCAGTAGTCTCTCCAAGGGAGGTGGCTATGGCTACACCTTC.

The chain has TRBV4-3 and TRBJ1-2; a weak D match, TRBD1 (6 bases). The CDR3 runs 15 residues. V was trimmed by 3 bases and J by 0 bases, leaving 11 bases between them. Germline V gene data show CDR1 as LGHNA and CDR2 as YSLEER. For the CDR3, the DNA is TGCGCCAGCAGCCATACGGACAGACCTAACTATGGCTACACCTTC. Protein sequence: CASSHTDRPNYGYTF.

This clone showed up just a few times. The rearrangement links TRBV28 to TRBJ2-7, with D unresolved. V lost 2 bases to trimming and J lost 0 bases, with 17 bases between them. This CDR3 region has 17 residues. Per the germline V gene, CDR1 is MDHEN and CDR2 is SYDVKM. CDR3: CASSLIVAAADSYEQYF. CDR3 DNA sequence: TGTGCCAGCAGTTTAATTGTGGCGGCGGCGGACTCCTACGAGCAGTACTTC.